This T cell receptor beta chain was documented in a study of read filtering for tumor transcriptome and immune sequencing. Study in general: Mean patient age was roughly 66 years, range about 45 to 90; 17 male, about 15 female.

About this clonotype: Its specificity is not known.

General study points: About 77% of IR-seq clonotypes had a single read, yet these held around 3.3% of reads. Sorted CD138-negative bone marrow cells were not purified T cells.

Molecular barcoded adaptors covering alpha/delta and beta/gamma chains were used on roughly 370 ng RNA. TCRdb processed the reads anew with MiXCR; each CDR3 protein has one entry. This table has around 20,000 distinct CDR3 sequences, 22% appearing once. Sampling of bone marrow took place during active disease in every patient. This CDR3 is 13 amino acids long. Trimming removed 3 bases from V and 6 bases from J, with 10 bases in between. Per the germline V gene, CDR1 is SNHLY and CDR2 is FYNNEI. The source material was a population of CD138-negative cells sorted from bone marrow. The chain links TRBV2 to TRBJ2-3, with no clear D. This receptor was obtained from a donor aged 40 or over with multiple myeloma. CDR3 amino acids: CASSDGEPDTQYF. CDR3 sequence (DNA): TGTGCCAGCAGTGACGGAGAACCCGATACGCAGTATTTT.